Sequencing of this T cell receptor beta chain was carried out in a study of T cell changes during pregnancy in multiple sclerosis. V was clipped by 10 bases and J by 2 bases, with 18 bases between them. This CDR3 contains 14 residues. The germline gives CDR1 SEHNR, CDR2 FQNEAQ (reference sequence). Assay used: immunoSEQ multiplex PCR; TCRdb lists only in-frame clones, some missing. This table has roughly 28,000 clones, 75% to 95% appearing once. Sample: CD8+ T cells from peripheral blood mononuclear cells, taken before pregnancy. The TCR was taken from a female donor with multiple sclerosis, enrolled in a pregnancy study. This chain connects TRBV7-9 to TRBJ2-7; a possible D gene is TRBD2 (6 bases). The chain's CDR3 is CATSGEVHPYEQYF. The CDR3 bases are TGTGCCACTTCCGGGGAGGTGCACCCCTACGAGCAGTACTTC.